This T cell receptor beta chain was obtained from a study of CXCR3-negative and CXCR3-positive naive CD8 T cells. The authors prepared UMI-labeled TRB cDNA libraries by 5' RACE. TCRdb reanalyzed the 5' RACE reads and collapses them to one entry per CDR3 protein, without DNA. This listing includes about 98,000 distinct CDR3 sequences. This CDR3 is built from 14 residues. The V gene's germline CDR1 is MRHNA and CDR2 SNTAGT. As regards this clonotype: The antigen is not known.

Whole-study results and caveats: CXCR3-negative naive cells had less hydrophobic TRB CDR3s than did CXCR3-positive naive cells.

Input material: naive CXCR3+ CD8+ T cells from blood. The subset: CD45RO-CCR7+CD27+CD95- naive CD8+ T cells expressing CXCR3 (TNR3+). The chain uses TRBV6-4 and TRBJ2-2. The origin of this receptor is a human donor in good health. Some clones in this sample may be carry-over from other donors' samples. CDR3 region: CASSVNLNTGELFF.